The T cell receptor beta chain under discussion was sequenced for a study of vaccination effects on CD4 cells after COVID-19. Repertoires were generated with immunoSEQ multiplex PCR, while TCRdb's copy carries only in-frame clones and drops some. The sample contains tens of thousands of clones, 73% of which appear only once. ViraFEST expansion of antigen-specific CD4+ T cells with viral peptide pools preceded sequencing. At the end of about ten days of culture, CD4+ T cells were isolated. Participants completed two doses of the BNT162b2 or mRNA-1273 vaccine. No vaccinee had earlier SARS-CoV-2 infection, and nucleocapsid antibodies were negative. For each well, 1.5 million to 2 million PBMC were cultured with about 10 IU/ml IL-2 and around 9 ug/ml peptides. It was on days 3 and 7 that half the medium was replaced with IL-2 medium. V lost 8 bases to trimming and J lost 0 bases, with 5 bases between them. Germline CDR1 SGHTA, CDR2 FQGNSA. The length of the CDR3 is 13 residues.

A remark on this clone: What it binds is unknown.

The rearrangement uses TRBV7-2 and TRBJ1-6; unclear D gene. This specimen was CD4+ T cells from PBMCs cultured with HCoV-229E spike peptides, taken after COVID-19 vaccination. The source is a human donor who received a COVID-19 vaccine. The CDR3 region has the DNA TGTGCCAGCGGAAGCTCCTATAATTCACCCCTCCACTTT. Translation gives CASGSSYNSPLHF.